The 28 T cell receptor beta chains given below trace back to one sample, sequenced in a study of blood T cell repertoires in COVID-19. Produced via immunoSEQ multiplex PCR; TCRdb's table is partial and in-frame only. The data show about 80,000 clones, about 82% seen once. The sequencing sample was made of peripheral blood. All receptors derive from a man aged 50 or older with COVID-19, enrolled during active disease.

V is TRBV5-8 and J is TRBJ2-7, with 11 bases that match TRBD2. V shed 5 bases, J shed 2 bases, and the junction held 3 bases outside the gene matches. CDR1 and CDR2 (germline): SGHTS, YDEGEE. This CDR3 spans 14 amino acids. The CDR3 nucleotides read TGTGCCAGCAGGTTAGCGGGAGGGACCTACGAGCAGTACTTC. Protein product: CASRLAGGTYEQYF.

The V and J genes are TRBV3-1 (or the pseudogene TRBV3-2) and TRBJ2-6; 8 positions match TRBD2. J lost 7 bases, V lost 1 base, and 6 bases had no gene match. The CDR3 runs 16 residues. Germline V gives CDR1 LGHDT, CDR2 YNNKEL (reference sequence). Here the CDR3 reads CASSQVGTRVANVLTF. The DNA of the CDR3 is TGTGCCAGCAGCCAAGTGGGGACTAGGGTAGCCAACGTCCTGACTTTC.

In its sample, this clone was seen once. The V gene is TRBV21-1, the J gene TRBJ2-7; whether TRBD2, the table's D call, matches the DNA was not checked. TRBV21-1 constitutes a pseudogene. The length of the CDR3 is 18 residues. The CDR3 region is CASSQVVSGLFKGDEQYF. CDR3 DNA sequence: TGTGCCAGCAGTCAAGTGGTTAGCGGGCTTTTCAAAGGGGACGAGCAGTACTTC.

The chain recombines TRBV5-1 with TRBJ1-6; 8 bases map to TRBD1. Germline V gives CDR1 SGHRS, CDR2 YFSETQ. V lost 6 bases, J lost 5 bases, and 4 bases stayed unmatched. This CDR3 spans 14 amino acids. In DNA, the CDR3 is TGCGCCAGCACAACAGGGGGAAATAATTCACCCCTCCACTTT. Amino acids: CASTTGGNNSPLHF.

This chain links TRBV30 with TRBJ2-7; tentatively, D is TRBD2 (7 bases). Trimming took off 2 bases at V and 3 bases at J, with 14 bases between the two ends. Germline V CDR1 and CDR2: GTSNPN, SVGIG (reference sequence). This CDR3 contains 14 residues. The CDR3: CAWSLGGQYYEQYF. CDR3 bases: TGTGCCTGGAGTTTGGGGGGGCAATACTACGAGCAGTACTTC.

V and J are TRBV11-3 and TRBJ2-3, with 7 bases fitting TRBD1. Trimming took 6 bases from V and 5 from J; bases not matched to a gene: 8. CDR1 is SGHNT and CDR2 is YENEEA in the germline V gene. CDR3 size: 14 residues. The CDR3 region has the DNA TGTGCCAGCAGTTCGGACAGGTTAGGAGATACGCAGTATTTT. This sequence encodes CASSSDRLGDTQYF.

The chain has TRBV18 and TRBJ1-2; unclear D gene. Germline lookup yields CDR1 KGHSH and CDR2 LQKENI. The CDR3 has 13 amino acids. Trimming left V 4 bases short and J 3 bases short, with 9 bases between. This CDR3 is CASSRRQDYGYTF. In DNA, the CDR3 is TGTGCCAGCTCACGACGGCAGGACTATGGCTACACCTTC.

The chain combines TRBV6-5 with TRBJ2-3, with TRBD2 as a possible D gene (6 bases). Looked up from germline, CDR1 is MNHEY and CDR2 is SVGAGI. CDR3 length equals 16 residues. V was clipped by 4 bases and J by 4 bases, with 18 bases between them. The CDR3 DNA sequence: TGTGCCAGCAGTTCTCCGGGCCCCGGGGGAGCAGATACGCAGTATTTT. Amino acid sequence: CASSSPGPGGADTQYF.

This chain links TRBV27 with TRBJ1-2, with TRBD1 matching over 7 bases. CDR3 length: 16 amino acids. The germline gives CDR1 MNHEY, CDR2 SMNVEV (reference sequence). Trimming removed 4 bases from V and 5 bases from J; junction bases left unmatched: 13. Written as DNA, the CDR3 is TGTGCCAGCAGTTCCGCGACAGGGCCCTCATTTTATGGCTACACCTTC. This codes for CASSSATGPSFYGYTF.

This clone was recorded once. This chain uses TRBV5-4 with TRBJ2-3; possible D gene TRBD1, 5 bases. The CDR3 runs 16 residues. V was cut by 5 bases and J by 4 bases, with 20 bases left in between. Germline values: CDR1 SGHNT, CDR2 YYREEE (reference sequence). The CDR3 region has the DNA TGTGCCAGCAGTCCGACAGCAAGGTTCAACCCAGATACGCAGTATTTT. Translated: CASSPTARFNPDTQYF.

The gene calls are TRBV3-1 (or the pseudogene TRBV3-2) and TRBJ1-2; 10 positions agree with TRBD1. CDR3 length equals 14 residues. Unmatched junction bases numbered 6, after V lost 3 bases and J lost 8 bases. Germline CDR1 is LGHDT and CDR2 is YNNKEL (reference sequence). The CDR3 here is CASSHAGTGEGYTF. As DNA, the CDR3 is TGTGCCAGCAGCCACGCCGGGACAGGGGAAGGCTACACCTTC.

The CDR3 reads CASSPTGDYGYTF. CDR3 nucleotide sequence: TGCGCCAGCAGCCCGACAGGGGACTATGGCTACACCTTC. The rearrangement uses TRBV5-1 and TRBJ1-2; 8 bases fit TRBD1. The CDR3 runs 13 residues. J lost 3 bases, V lost 4 bases, and 2 bases had no gene match. CDR1 and CDR2 from the germline V gene are SGHRS and YFSETQ.

This chain links TRBV5-1 with TRBJ1-1; D not resolved. CDR1 and CDR2 from the germline V gene are SGHRS and YFSETQ. CDR3 size: 15 residues. V was shortened by 1 base and J by 3 bases, with 13 bases between the two germline ends. This CDR3 reads CASSLHTSGDTEAFF. CDR3 DNA: TGCGCCAGCAGCTTGCACACCAGCGGAGACACTGAAGCTTTCTTT.

CDR3 sequence reads: CASSPPTGTGEKLFF. The CDR3 DNA reads as TGTGCCAGCAGTCCCCCGACAGGAACCGGCGAAAAACTGTTTTTT. J is TRBJ1-4 and V is TRBV28, with D possibly TRBD1 on 6 matching bases. Germline CDR1 and CDR2: MDHEN and SYDVKM. This CDR3 is built from 15 residues. V gave up 5 bases and J gave up 8 bases, with 18 bases separating them.

The J gene is TRBJ1-1, the V gene TRBV30; maybe TRBD1 (6 bases). CDR1 GTSNPN and CDR2 SVGIG come from the germline V gene (reference sequence). V was pared by 0 bases and J by 7 bases, with 9 bases between. This CDR3 has 12 amino acids. The DNA of the CDR3 is TGTGCCTGGAGTGTACAGGGAGTTGAAGCTTTCTTT. As protein: CAWSVQGVEAFF. The whole variable domain, filled in from reference TRBV30 and TRBJ1-1, reads SQTIHQWPATLVQPVGSPLSLECTVEGTSNPNLYWYRQAAGRGLQLLFYSVGIGQISSEVPQNLSASRPQDRQFILSSKKLLLSDSGFYLCAWSVQGVEAFFGQGTRLTVV.

V is TRBV28 and J is TRBJ2-7; 9 bases fit TRBD2. With 6 bases clipped from V and 4 bases from J, the junction kept 7 bases outside the gene matches. Germline CDR1 reads MDHEN; CDR2 reads SYDVKM. This CDR3 is built from 14 residues. DNA for the CDR3: TGTGCCAGCAGCCGTGTAGCGGGGGCATACGAGCAGTACTTC. The encoded protein is CASSRVAGAYEQYF.

V gene TRBV7-8 combines with J gene TRBJ1-5, with D possibly matching TRBD1 (5 bases). The CDR3 covers 14 residues. Trimming took off 5 bases at V and 6 bases at J, with 14 bases between the two ends. Germline V gene lookup returns CDR1 SGHVS and CDR2 FQNEAQ. CDR3 protein: CASSQAGGGQPQHF. CDR3 nucleotide sequence: TGTGCCAGCAGCCAAGCCGGGGGTGGTCAGCCCCAGCATTTT.

This chain joins TRBV5-1 and TRBJ2-7; TRBD1 matches at 8 bases. The CDR3 runs 16 residues. Germline lookup yields CDR1 SGHRS and CDR2 YFSETQ. The V segment lost 4 bases and the J segment 0 bases; nucleotides outside the gene matches: 9. Written as DNA, the CDR3 is TGCGCCAGCAGCCCGCTTCCAGGGGGCTACTCCTACGAGCAGTACTTC. Translating gives CASSPLPGGYSYEQYF.

This chain connects TRBV29-1 to TRBJ2-5, with D possibly matching TRBD2 (6 bases). Germline V gives CDR1 SQVTM, CDR2 ANQGSEA. Trimming removed 6 bases at V and 7 bases at J, with 15 bases between. The CDR3 loop spans 12 amino acids. Here the CDR3 DNA reads TGCAGCGTGAAGGGAGGAACGGGGACCCAGTACTTC. Its translation: CSVKGGTGTQYF.

The chain uses TRBV20-1 and TRBJ2-5, with D uncertain. V was pared by 6 bases and J by 1 base, with 6 bases between. This CDR3 spans 11 amino acids. Germline V lookup: CDR1 DFQATT, CDR2 SNEGSKA (reference sequence). The CDR3 reads CSADSQETQYF. In DNA, the CDR3 is TGCAGTGCCGACTCCCAAGAGACCCAGTACTTC.

V is TRBV15 and J is TRBJ2-7; TRBD2 matches 8 bases. Unmatched junction bases numbered 11, after V lost 9 bases and J lost 4 bases. In germline, CDR1 is LNHNV, CDR2 YYDKDF (reference sequence). The CDR3 runs 14 residues. This CDR3 reads CATRKRESGYEQYF. CDR3 bases: TGTGCCACAAGGAAGCGGGAGTCTGGATACGAGCAGTACTTC.

The chain is built from TRBV18 and TRBJ2-7; 9 nucleotides match TRBD1. Germline lookup yields CDR1 KGHSH and CDR2 LQKENI. The V and J ends lost 5 bases and 6 bases, in that order; junction bases with no gene match: 5. The CDR3 is 13 amino acids. CDR3 bases: TGTGCCAGCTCAGGACAGGGGAACGGCGAGCAGTACTTC. Translation: CASSGQGNGEQYF. Using reference TRBV18 and TRBJ2-7 for the parts outside the CDR3, the full variable domain is NAGVMQNPRHLVRRRGQEARLRCSPMKGHSHVYWYRQLPEEGLKFMVYLQKENIIDESGMPKERFSAEFPKEGPSILRIQQVVRGDSAAYFCASSGQGNGEQYFGPGTRLTVT.

The genes are TRBV5-6 and TRBJ2-5, with 10 positions matching TRBD1. Germline lookup yields CDR1 SGHDT and CDR2 YYEEEE. The CDR3 has 16 amino acids. Trimming took 2 bases from V and 5 from J; bases not matched to a gene: 9. DNA for the CDR3: TGTGCCAGCAGCTTCCTAGGACAGGGGGTCACGGAGACCCAGTACTTC. It codes for CASSFLGQGVTETQYF. Full variable domain (outside the CDR3, taken from reference TRBV5-6 and TRBJ2-5): DAGVTQSPTHLIKTRGQQVTLRCSPKSGHDTVSWYQQALGQGPQFIFQYYEEEERQRGNFPDRFSGHQFPNYSSELNVNALLLGDSALYLCASSFLGQGVTETQYFGPGTRLLVL.

V gene TRBV24-1 combines with J gene TRBJ2-7, with a weak D call TRBD1 (6 bases). This CDR3 has 15 residues. Looked up from germline, CDR1 is KGHDR and CDR2 is SFDVKD. The V and J ends lost 9 bases and 0 bases respectively, with 17 bases between them. The CDR3 protein is CATSDATGSSYEQYF. CDR3 nucleotides: TGTGCCACCTCAGACGCCACAGGGAGCTCCTACGAGCAGTACTTC.

This chain links TRBV4-2 with TRBJ2-5, with 8 nucleotides matching TRBD2. J lost 5 bases, V lost 6 bases, and 11 bases had no gene match. From germline, CDR1 is LGHNA and CDR2 YNFKEQ. The CDR3 sequence is 15 residues long. The CDR3 DNA reads TGTGCCAGCAGGGAGACCAGCGGGAGTCTGGAGACCCAGTACTTC. Amino acid sequence: CASRETSGSLETQYF.

This clone was detected once. The V gene is TRBV9, the J gene TRBJ2-7; tentative D call: TRBD1 (5 bases). This CDR3 is 13 amino acids long. Per germline, CDR1 SGDLS and CDR2 YYNGEE. Trimming removed 3 bases at V and 0 bases at J, with 7 bases between. The CDR3 nucleotides are TGTGCCAGCAGCGCACAGGACTCCTACGAGCAGTACTTC. It specifies CASSAQDSYEQYF.

The chain carries TRBV5-8 and TRBJ2-1, with D tentatively TRBD1 (5 bases). Germline V gene sequence: CDR1 SGHTS, CDR2 YDEGEE. The CDR3 is 17 amino acids. V lost 4 bases and J lost 4, with 21 bases in between. The CDR3 nucleotides read TGTGCCAGCAGCCCCACTATGATGCAGGGATATTACAATGAGCAGTTCTTC. This translates into CASSPTMMQGYYNEQFF. Variable domain in full (rest from reference TRBV5-8 and TRBJ2-1): EAGVTQSPTHLIKTRGQQATLRCSPISGHTSVYWYQQALGLGLQFLLWYDEGEERNRGNFPPRFSGRQFPNYSSELNVNALELEDSALYLCASSPTMMQGYYNEQFFGPGTRLTVL.

The rearrangement uses TRBV7-2 and TRBJ2-4, with a weak D call TRBD2 (7 bases). The CDR3 extends over 13 amino acids. Between the trimmed V and J ends, which lost 4 bases and 8 bases, there was a span of 12 bases. Germline V lookup: CDR1 SGHTA, CDR2 FQGNSA. The DNA for the CDR3 is TGTGCCAGCAGCTCCGGGGGGCGGGACATTCAGTACTTC. It is translated as CASSSGGRDIQYF.